The 9 T cell receptor beta chains below all came from one sample that was sequenced in a study of blood T cell repertoires in COVID-19. The table came from immunoSEQ multiplex PCR; TCRdb's copy has only in-frame clones and leaves some out. The data contain a few hundred thousand clones, around four fifths of them seen just once; the ten biggest clones take up about 4.8%. Input material: PBMCs or T cells enriched from blood (not recorded which). The receptors derive from a woman aged 45-65 years who had recovered from COVID-19.

This clone was seen a few times. The J gene is TRBJ2-3, the V gene TRBV5-6; 13 bases line up with TRBD2. Germline V gives CDR1 SGHDT, CDR2 YYEEEE. This CDR3 region has 18 residues. Trimming at V came to 4 bases and at J to 2 bases, leaving 10 bases not matched to a gene. The CDR3 DNA follows: TGTGCCAGCAGCCGACTAGCGGGAGGCCGGGGAACCACAGATACGCAGTATTTT. Amino acid sequence: CASSRLAGGRGTTDTQYF.

The genes are TRBV7-2 and TRBJ1-1, with D unclear. CDR3 length: 14 residues. In germline, CDR1 is SGHTA, CDR2 FQGNSA. V lost 1 base and J 5 bases, leaving 11 bases between the germline ends. The CDR3 DNA is TGTGCCAGCAGCTTAGAACCTACGGGAACTGAAGCTTTCTTT. It encodes CASSLEPTGTEAFF.

The chain couples TRBV19 to TRBJ1-1, with a possible D match to TRBD1 (6 bases). V was clipped by 3 bases and J by 2 bases, with 13 bases between them. The CDR3 runs 15 residues. The germline V gene encodes CDR1 LNHDA and CDR2 SQIVND (reference sequence). The CDR3 protein is CASSMGAGVNTEAFF. CDR3 coding DNA: TGTGCCAGTAGTATGGGGGCAGGGGTTAACACTGAAGCTTTCTTT.

The chain links TRBV24-1 to TRBJ1-2; no firm D call. Trimming cost V 1 base and J 9 bases, with 8 bases left between them. CDR3 length equals 12 residues. Per germline, CDR1 KGHDR and CDR2 SFDVKD. CDR3 nucleotide sequence: TGTGCCACCAGTGATTTTATGGGCCGCTACACCTTC. Amino acids: CATSDFMGRYTF.

This chain joins TRBV19 and TRBJ1-1; TRBD1 matches at 12 bases. The CDR3 contains 16 residues. J was trimmed by 2 bases and V by 7 bases; bases with no gene match: 8. CDR1 is LNHDA and CDR2 is SQIVND in the germline V gene (reference sequence). The CDR3 loop is CASNSGTGGLNTEAFF. CDR3 DNA sequence: TGTGCCAGTAACTCCGGGACAGGGGGCTTAAACACTGAAGCTTTCTTT.

This rearrangement joins TRBV4-2 to TRBJ2-1; a possible D gene is TRBD1 (6 bases). The CDR3 totals 18 residues. V shed 4 bases and J shed 0 bases, with 19 bases lying between them. Germline CDR1 is LGHNA and CDR2 is YNFKEQ. The DNA of the CDR3 is TGTGCCAGCAGCCGGGAACTACAGGGCCCAAGCTCCTACAATGAGCAGTTCTTC. Protein sequence: CASSRELQGPSSYNEQFF.

The genes are TRBV5-1 and TRBJ1-1, with a possible D match to TRBD1 (6 bases). The CDR3 is 16 amino acids. Germline-derived CDR1 and CDR2 are SGHRS and YFSETQ. Trimming shortened V by 1 base and J by 1 base, and 14 bases separated the two germline ends. The CDR3 loop is CASSLSTGNPNTEAFF. In DNA form, the CDR3 reads TGCGCCAGCAGCTTGAGTACAGGGAATCCGAACACTGAAGCTTTCTTT.

The gene calls are TRBV30 and TRBJ1-2; D gene unclear. The CDR3 length is 14 residues. CDR1 GTSNPN and CDR2 SVGIG come from the germline V gene (reference sequence). Trimming removed 3 bases from V and 8 bases from J, with 19 bases in between. CDR3 nucleotides: TGTGCCTGGAGCCGATCCTTCGGGGAGGGCGGCTACACCTTC. This translates into CAWSRSFGEGGYTF.

The chain joins TRBV7-8 to TRBJ2-3, with D perhaps TRBD2 (5 bases). This CDR3 spans 15 amino acids. V lost 3 bases and J 0 bases, leaving 10 bases between the germline ends. Germline CDR1 reads SGHVS; CDR2 reads FQNEAQ. CDR3 sequence: CASSFRRGSTDTQYF. CDR3 nucleotide sequence: TGTGCCAGCAGCTTCCGACGGGGAAGCACAGATACGCAGTATTTT.